These T cell receptor beta chains were read from a single sample in a study of OX40 agonist ivuxolimab in advanced cancers. Profiling relied on immunoSEQ multiplex PCR, and the TCRdb table lists in-frame clones only, not all of them. The sample records approximately 77,000 clones, roughly 92% being singletons. The specimen was CD4+ or CD8+ T cells sorted from blood, collected in a trial of the OX40 agonist ivuxolimab. These receptors all stem from an adult with an advanced solid tumor such as melanoma, head and neck, liver or kidney cancer. Each CDR3 is given with its conserved first and last residue. A D gene is named only where the DNA matches it firmly. A clone size is listed for some rows: how often the clone was seen (once, few, many), or a class if it is expanded.

d_call	j_call	v_call	clone_size	cdr3_aa	cdr3_nt
-	TRBJ2-5	TRBV7-8	-	CASSLRHSQETQYF	TGTGCCAGCAGCTTAAGGCATTCCCAAGAGACCCAGTACTTC
TRBD1	TRBJ1-2	TRBV28	-	CASRGDRANYGYTF	TGTGCCAGCAGGGGGGACAGGGCTAACTATGGCTACACCTTC
-	TRBJ1-3	TRBV7-3	-	CASNPPRVPGNTIYF	TGTGCCAGCAACCCACCGAGGGTCCCGGGAAACACCATATATTTT
-	TRBJ2-6	TRBV7-2	-	CASSLGASGANVLTF	TGTGCCAGCAGCTTAGGGGCCTCTGGGGCCAACGTCCTGACTTTC
-	TRBJ2-5	TRBV29-1	-	CSVRQVVGETQYF	TGCAGCGTTCGGCAGGTGGTCGGAGAGACCCAGTACTTC
-	TRBJ2-1	TRBV18	-	CASSPPGKGTYNEQFF	TGTGCCAGCTCACCACCGGGAAAAGGGACCTACAATGAGCAGTTCTTC
-	TRBJ1-6	TRBV7-9	-	CASSLAQGTSPLHF	TGTGCCAGCAGCTTAGCACAGGGTACTTCACCCCTCCACTTT
-	TRBJ1-3	TRBV14	few	CASSHPGLFSGNTIYF	TGTGCCAGCAGCCATCCGGGCCTATTCTCTGGAAACACCATATATTTT
-	TRBJ2-2	TRBV2	few	CASSRGRSNTGELFF	TGTGCCAGCAGTCGGGGTCGATCGAACACCGGGGAGCTGTTTTTT
TRBD1	TRBJ2-2	TRBV19	-	CASRRQGARTGELFF	TGTGCCTCCCGGCGTCAGGGGGCGCGCACCGGGGAGCTGTTTTTT
-	TRBJ2-3	TRBV28	-	CASNSFSEGTDTQYF	TGTGCCAGCAATTCCTTTAGCGAGGGCACAGATACGCAGTATTTT
TRBD2	TRBJ2-3	TRBV4-1	-	CASSRGLAGVLNTQYF	TGCGCCAGCAGTCGTGGACTAGCGGGCGTCCTTAATACGCAGTATTTT
-	TRBJ2-2	TRBV28	-	CASNLGGANTGELFF	TGTGCCAGCAATCTGGGCGGGGCGAACACCGGGGAGCTGTTTTTT
TRBD1	TRBJ1-4	TRBV15	-	CATSRDSGQDLLFF	TGTGCCACCAGCAGAGATTCGGGACAGGACCTACTGTTTTTT
TRBD1	TRBJ2-2	TRBV6-6	once	CASRSATGQGKRELFF	TGTGCCAGCAGATCAGCTACCGGACAGGGAAAAAGGGAGCTGTTTTTT
-	TRBJ1-2	TRBV15	-	CATSRVGYYGYTF	TGTGCCACCAGCAGAGTAGGGTACTATGGCTACACCTTC
TRBD2	TRBJ2-3	TRBV28	-	CASSLPKLADTQYF	TGTGCCAGCAGTTTACCGAAACTAGCGGATACGCAGTATTTT
-	TRBJ2-1	TRBV5-1	-	CASSPRGKSNEQFF	TGCGCCAGCAGCCCCCGGGGTAAGAGCAATGAGCAGTTCTTC
-	TRBJ2-1	TRBV9	few	CASSVGPTNEQFF	TGTGCCAGCAGCGTAGGACCGACCAATGAGCAGTTCTTC
-	TRBJ1-2	TRBV11-2	-	CASSLDRGDGYTF	TGTGCCAGCAGCTTAGATCGTGGGGATGGCTACACCTTC
-	TRBJ2-1	TRBV7-3	-	CASSSPGRLVRLGNEQFF	TGTGCCAGCAGCTCCCCGGGTCGTTTGGTGCGGTTGGGCAATGAGCAGTTCTTC
TRBD2	TRBJ2-7	TRBV7-7	-	CASSLRLAGVDEQYF	TGTGCTAGCAGTCTCAGACTAGCGGGAGTAGACGAGCAGTACTTC
-	TRBJ2-3	TRBV11-1	once	CASSVQGDSTDTQYF	TGTGCCAGCAGCGTACAGGGTGACTCCACAGATACGCAGTATTTT
TRBD2	TRBJ2-2	TRBV5-1	-	CASSPRVAGDTGELFF	TGCGCCAGCAGCCCCCGGGTAGCGGGAGACACCGGGGAGCTGTTTTTT
-	TRBJ2-1	TRBV4-1	-	CASSQVASKWNEQFF	TGCGCCAGCAGCCAAGTGGCCTCGAAATGGAATGAGCAGTTCTTC
TRBD1	TRBJ1-5	TRBV4-1	once	CASSLAGGASNQPQHF	TGCGCCAGCAGCTTAGCAGGGGGCGCGAGCAATCAGCCCCAGCATTTT
-	TRBJ2-5	TRBV11-2	-	CASSFNRQETQYF	TGTGCCAGCAGCTTTAACAGACAAGAGACCCAGTACTTC
TRBD2	TRBJ2-1	TRBV7-8	once	CASSLRESVEQFF	TGTGCCAGCAGCTTGCGGGAGTCGGTTGAGCAGTTCTTC
-	TRBJ2-1	TRBV27	-	CASSFLEGEQFF	TGTGCCAGCAGTTTCCTGGAGGGGGAGCAGTTCTTC